This T cell receptor (beta chain) was retrieved from a study of siplizumab effects on memory and regulatory T cells. The study, taken as a whole, reports: The alloresponse seemed to draw substantially on naive T cells, which appeared more diverse than memory cells.

The CDR3 consists of 15 residues. Sequencing was performed with immunoSEQ multiplex PCR; in TCRdb, only in-frame clones are kept and a portion is missing. The data show around 100,000 clones, around 93% seen once. Turning to this clone: Its target is not known.

The sample comprised non-Treg CD4+ T cells sorted from blood. The gene calls are TRBV21-1 and TRBJ2-7. TRBV21-1 is flagged as a pseudogene. The sequence came from a human donor in good health. The DNA of the CDR3 is TGTGCCAGCAGCAGAAGGAAGCCGGATGTCGACGAGCAGTACTTC. This sequence encodes CASSRRKPDVDEQYF.